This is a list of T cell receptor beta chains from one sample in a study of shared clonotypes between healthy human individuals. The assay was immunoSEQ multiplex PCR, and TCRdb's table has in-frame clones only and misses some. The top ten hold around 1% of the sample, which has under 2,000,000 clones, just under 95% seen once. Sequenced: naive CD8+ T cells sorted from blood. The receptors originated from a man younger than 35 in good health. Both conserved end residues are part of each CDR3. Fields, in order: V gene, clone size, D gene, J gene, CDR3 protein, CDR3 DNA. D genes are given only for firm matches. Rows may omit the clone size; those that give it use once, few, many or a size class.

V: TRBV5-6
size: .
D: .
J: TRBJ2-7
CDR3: CASSTTGSEQYF
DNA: TGTGCCAGCAGCACAACCGGGAGTGAGCAGTACTTC

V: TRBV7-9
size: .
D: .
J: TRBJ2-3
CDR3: CASSLVDGRDTQYF
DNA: TGTGCCAGCAGCTTAGTCGACGGGCGGGATACGCAGTATTTT

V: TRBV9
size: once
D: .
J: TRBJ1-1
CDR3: CASSAYERGSTEAFF
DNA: TGTGCCAGCAGCGCATATGAGAGGGGGTCCACTGAAGCTTTCTTT

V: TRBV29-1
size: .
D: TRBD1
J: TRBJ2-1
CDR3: CSVLGRDRAYNEQFF
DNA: TGCAGCGTTCTAGGGCGGGACAGGGCCTATAATGAGCAGTTCTTC

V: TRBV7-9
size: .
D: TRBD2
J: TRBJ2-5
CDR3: CASSIQLAGGLPKETQYF
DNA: TGTGCCAGCAGCATTCAGCTAGCGGGAGGCCTGCCTAAAGAGACCCAGTACTTC

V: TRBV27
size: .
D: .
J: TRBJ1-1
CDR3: CASSLQENTEAFF
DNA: TGTGCCAGCAGCTTACAGGAGAACACTGAAGCTTTCTTT

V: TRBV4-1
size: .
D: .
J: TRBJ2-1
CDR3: CASSVRSQGLNEQFF
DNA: TGCGCCAGCAGCGTCCGATCCCAGGGTCTAAATGAGCAGTTCTTC

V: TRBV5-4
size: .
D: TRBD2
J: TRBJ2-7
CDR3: CASSQSGGEQYF
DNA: TGTGCCAGCAGCCAGTCGGGGGGGGAGCAGTACTTC

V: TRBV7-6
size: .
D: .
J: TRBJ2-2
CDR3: CASSLEARANTGELFF
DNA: TGTGCCAGCAGCTTAGAGGCCAGGGCGAACACCGGGGAGCTGTTTTTT

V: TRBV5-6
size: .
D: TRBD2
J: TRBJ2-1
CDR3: CASSSLNGGATGNEQFF
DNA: TGTGCCAGCAGCTCTTTGAACGGGGGGGCCACCGGTAATGAGCAGTTCTTC

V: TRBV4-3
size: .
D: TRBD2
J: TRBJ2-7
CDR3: CASSRKTSADEQYF
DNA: TGCGCCAGCAGCCGGAAGACTAGCGCCGACGAGCAGTACTTC

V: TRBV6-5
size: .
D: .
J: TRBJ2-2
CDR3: CASSWNPDHTGELFF
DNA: TGTGCCAGCAGCTGGAACCCCGACCACACCGGGGAGCTGTTTTTT

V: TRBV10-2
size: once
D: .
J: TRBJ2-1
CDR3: CASTHSGATHNEQFF
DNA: TGCGCCAGCACCCATTCGGGAGCGACCCACAATGAGCAGTTCTTC

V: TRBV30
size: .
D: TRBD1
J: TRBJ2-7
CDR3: CAWSGDSTYEQYF
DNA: TGTGCCTGGAGTGGGGACAGTACGTACGAGCAGTACTTC

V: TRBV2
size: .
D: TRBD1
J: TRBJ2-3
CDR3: CASRGQVTITDTQYF
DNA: TGTGCCAGCAGAGGACAGGTCACAATCACAGATACGCAGTATTTT

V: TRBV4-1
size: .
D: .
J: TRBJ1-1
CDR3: CASSPPRQDVAFF
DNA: TGCGCCAGCAGCCCCCCTAGGCAGGATGTAGCTTTCTTT